The next 4 T cell receptor beta chains were all read from a single sample in a study of T cell responses to AZD1222 COVID-19 vaccine. Only in-frame clones appear in the TCRdb table, and some are missing; sequencing was by immunoSEQ multiplex PCR. In the table there are 80,000 or so clones, around 90% of which are singletons. The sequences come from peripheral blood, collected 28 days after the second AZD1222 dose. These receptors all come from an adult who received the AZD1222 COVID-19 vaccine.

In nucleotides, the CDR3 is TGTGCCAGCAGTTTCTCGGCTAGCGGGAGGACTCGTAACACCGGGGAGCTGTTTTTT. Translated, it gives CASSFSASGRTRNTGELFF. The chain couples TRBV28 to TRBJ2-2, with TRBD2 matching over 11 bases. The trim removed 3 bases at V and 2 bases at J, leaving 11 bases unmatched. Germline V gene lookup returns CDR1 MDHEN and CDR2 SYDVKM. CDR3 length: 19 amino acids.

This rearrangement joins TRBV7-9 to TRBJ2-1; the match to TRBD2 covers 11 bases. In germline, CDR1 is SEHNR, CDR2 FQNEAQ (reference sequence). This CDR3 comprises 15 residues. Losses at the gene ends were 4 bases for V and 2 bases for J; bases not matched to a gene: 1. CDR3 DNA sequence: TGTGCCAGCAGCTCGACTAGCGGGGCCTACAATGAGCAGTTCTTC. The encoded protein is CASSSTSGAYNEQFF. Full variable domain (rest looked up from reference TRBV7-9 and TRBJ2-1): DTGVSQNPRHKITKRGQNVTFRCDPISEHNRLYWYRQTLGQGPEFLTYFQNEAQLEKSRLLSDRFSAERPKGSFSTLEIQRTEQGDSAMYLCASSSTSGAYNEQFFGPGTRLTVL.

This clone occurred once. V usage is TRBV4-3 and J usage is TRBJ1-2; D is unclear. The germline gives CDR1 LGHNA, CDR2 YSLEER. The length of the CDR3 is 18 residues. Deletions cut 0 bases from V and 1 base from J, with 18 bases between. For the CDR3, the DNA is TGCGCCAGCAGCCAAGATCTCCCCAGGACTCAGTTTAACTATGGCTACACCTTC. Its translation is CASSQDLPRTQFNYGYTF.

This chain uses TRBV13 with TRBJ1-1; perhaps TRBD1 as D (5 bases). Trimming removed 1 base at V and 10 bases at J, with 7 bases between. CDR1 is PRHDT and CDR2 is FYEKMQ in the germline V gene (reference sequence). The CDR3 has 11 residues. CDR3 DNA sequence: TGTGCCAGCAGCTTAGAAAGGGGAGCTTTCTTT. Translation gives CASSLERGAFF.